Given below is one T cell receptor beta chain in context. Its target is not known. This entry belongs to a study of graft-versus-host responses after intestinal transplantation. Findings and caveats of the study: The presence of high graft-versus-host to host-versus-graft clonal ratios in allografts characterized patients with graft-donor T cell macrochimerism. Among recipient marrow samples, GvH clones were found; some appeared first in ileum or blood. After transplant, early declines in HvG clones were associated with peak levels of circulating GvH clones.

The germline CDR1 and CDR2 sequences are SGHTA and FQGTGA. Trimming left V 0 bases short and J 6 bases short, with 6 bases between. This CDR3 contains 12 residues. Libraries were prepared by immunoSEQ multiplex PCR; TCRdb keeps only in-frame clonotypes and omits some of them. The table lists 70,000 to 75,000 clones, 70% to 90% of them singletons. The origin of this receptor is a human donor who received an intestinal transplant. This rearrangement joins TRBV7-3 to TRBJ2-7; maybe TRBD1 (6 bases). Here the sequenced sample was unstimulated CD8+ T cells sorted from spleen or lymph node cells, taken before intestinal transplant. The CDR3 reads CASSLTGGEQYF. The CDR3 DNA is TGTGCCAGCAGCTTAACAGGGGGCGAGCAGTACTTC.